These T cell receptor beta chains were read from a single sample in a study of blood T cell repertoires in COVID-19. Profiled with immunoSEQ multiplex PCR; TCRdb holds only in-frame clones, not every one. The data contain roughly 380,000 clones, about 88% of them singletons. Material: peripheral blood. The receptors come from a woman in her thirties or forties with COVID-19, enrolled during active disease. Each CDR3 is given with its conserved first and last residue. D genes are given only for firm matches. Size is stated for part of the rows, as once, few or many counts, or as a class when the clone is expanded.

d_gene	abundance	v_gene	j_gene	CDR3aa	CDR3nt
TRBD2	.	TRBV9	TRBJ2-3	CASSVTSGTDTQYF	TGTGCCAGCAGCGTTACTAGCGGCACAGATACGCAGTATTTT
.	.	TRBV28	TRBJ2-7	CASIEGVSSYEQYF	TGTGCCAGCATCGAGGGGGTTAGCTCCTACGAGCAGTACTTC
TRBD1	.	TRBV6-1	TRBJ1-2	CASSEGTGVNYGYTF	TGTGCCAGCAGCGAAGGGACAGGGGTAAACTATGGCTACACCTTC
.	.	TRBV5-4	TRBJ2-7	CASSERTASSYEQYF	TGTGCCAGCAGTGAGCGGACAGCGAGCTCCTACGAGCAGTACTTC
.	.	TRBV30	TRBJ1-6	CAWSVDRTNSPLHF	TGTGCCTGGAGTGTCGACAGAACTAATTCACCCCTCCACTTT
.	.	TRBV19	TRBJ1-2	CASSIPTGSSGPYGYTF	TGTGCCAGTAGTATCCCTACAGGGTCCTCCGGGCCATATGGCTACACCTTC
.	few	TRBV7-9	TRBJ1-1	CASSPLGGVITEAFF	TGTGCCAGCAGCCCCCTGGGGGGGGTGATCACTGAAGCTTTCTTT
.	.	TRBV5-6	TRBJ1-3	CASSLAGTLGTAPGNTIYF	TGTGCCAGCAGCCTCGCCGGGACTCTGGGCACGGCCCCAGGAAACACCATATATTTT
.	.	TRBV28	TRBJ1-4	CASSEQPYEKLFF	TGTGCCAGCAGCGAACAGCCCTATGAAAAACTGTTTTTT
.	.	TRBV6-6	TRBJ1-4	CASSYSDRRNEKLFF	TGTGCCAGCAGTTACTCGGACAGAAGAAATGAAAAACTGTTTTTT
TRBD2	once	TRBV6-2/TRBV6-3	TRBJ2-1	CASSFGGRSGFF	TGTGCCAGCAGTTTTGGCGGGAGGAGTGGGTTCTTC
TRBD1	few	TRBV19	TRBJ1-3	CASHDRGRGNTIYF	TGTGCCAGTCACGACAGGGGTCGTGGAAACACCATATATTTT
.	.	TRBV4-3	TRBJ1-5	CASSQTRQVSQPQHF	TGCGCCAGCAGCCAAACCAGACAGGTTAGTCAGCCCCAGCATTTT
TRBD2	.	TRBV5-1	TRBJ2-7	CASAPRVGGNYEQYF	TGCGCCAGCGCTCCCCGCGTGGGAGGGAACTACGAGCAGTACTTC
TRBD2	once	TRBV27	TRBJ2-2	CAVPLREGPTGELFF	TGTGCCGTTCCGCTACGGGAGGGCCCCACCGGGGAGCTGTTTTTT
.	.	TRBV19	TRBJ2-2	CASSIDPLSARTGELFF	TGTGCCAGTAGTATAGATCCTTTGAGCGCGAGGACCGGGGAGCTGTTTTTT
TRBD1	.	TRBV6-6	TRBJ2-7	CASSSRDSSYEQYF	TGTGCCAGCAGTTCCCGGGACAGCTCCTACGAGCAGTACTTC
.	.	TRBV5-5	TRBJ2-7	CASSHSNYEQYF	TGTGCCAGCAGCCACTCGAACTACGAGCAGTACTTC
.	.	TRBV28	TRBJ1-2	CASSLTDRTGYGYTF	TGTGCCAGCAGTTTAACCGACAGGACCGGATATGGCTACACCTTC
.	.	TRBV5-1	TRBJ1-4	CASSLLQSNEKLFF	TGCGCCAGCAGCTTGCTGCAGTCTAATGAAAAACTGTTTTTT
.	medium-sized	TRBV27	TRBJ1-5	CASSDRFSNQPQHF	TGTGCCAGCAGTGACAGATTCAGCAATCAGCCCCAGCATTTT
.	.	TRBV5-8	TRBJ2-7	CASSPGGLAGLTYEQYF	TGTGCCAGCAGCCCTGGGGGATTGGCGGGATTAACCTACGAGCAGTACTTC
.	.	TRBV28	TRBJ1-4	CASSGSRGKLFF	TGTGCCAGCAGTGGAAGCAGGGGAAAACTGTTTTTT
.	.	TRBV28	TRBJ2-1	CASSLRTPSSYNEQFF	TGTGCCAGCAGTTTAAGGACACCTAGCTCCTACAATGAGCAGTTCTTC
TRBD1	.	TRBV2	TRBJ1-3	CASRGTGILSGNTIYF	TGTGCCAGCAGGGGGACAGGGATACTCTCTGGAAACACCATATATTTT
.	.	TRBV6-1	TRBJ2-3	CASSEAGASDTQYF	TGTGCCAGCAGTGAAGCAGGGGCTTCAGATACGCAGTATTTT
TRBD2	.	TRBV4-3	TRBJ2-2	CASSQHPGTSGRELFF	TGCGCCAGCAGCCAGCATCCCGGGACTAGCGGACGGGAGCTGTTTTTT
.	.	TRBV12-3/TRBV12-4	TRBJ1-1	CASSFRGEAFF	TGTGCCAGCAGTTTTCGGGGTGAAGCTTTCTTT
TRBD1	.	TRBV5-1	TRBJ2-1	CASGDRANEQFF	TGCGCCAGCGGGGACAGGGCCAATGAGCAGTTCTTC
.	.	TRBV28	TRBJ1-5	CASRSTRSSNQPQHF	TGTGCCAGCAGATCCACACGATCCAGCAATCAGCCCCAGCATTTT
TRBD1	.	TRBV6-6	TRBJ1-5	CASRDQGGLNQPQHF	TGTGCCAGCAGGGATCAGGGGGGACTTAATCAGCCCCAGCATTTT
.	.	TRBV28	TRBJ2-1	CASSLGRPSYNEQFF	TGTGCCAGCAGTTTAGGCAGGCCTTCCTACAATGAGCAGTTCTTC
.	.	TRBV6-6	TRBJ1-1	CASSSQGSEKAFF	TGTGCCAGCAGTTCGCAGGGCTCGGAAAAAGCTTTCTTT
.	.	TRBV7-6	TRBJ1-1	CASSPSAGKNTEAFF	TGTGCCAGCAGCCCCTCAGCGGGGAAAAACACTGAAGCTTTCTTT
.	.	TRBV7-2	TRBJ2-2	CASSLVQAGTGELFF	TGTGCCAGCAGCTTAGTTCAAGCCGGCACCGGGGAGCTGTTTTTT
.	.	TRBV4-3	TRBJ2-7	CASSQDETSYEQYF	TGCGCCAGCAGCCAAGATGAGACTAGCTACGAGCAGTACTTC
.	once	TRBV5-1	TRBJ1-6	CASSLLGHTYMDSPLHF	TGCGCCAGCAGCTTACTGGGACACACCTATATGGATTCACCCCTCCACTTT
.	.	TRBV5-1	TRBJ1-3	CASSRNGRGSGNTIYF	TGCGCCAGCAGCCGAAACGGCAGGGGCTCTGGAAACACCATATATTTT
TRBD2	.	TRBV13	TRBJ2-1	CAKTSRNNEQFF	TGTGCCAAGACTAGCCGGAACAATGAGCAGTTCTTC
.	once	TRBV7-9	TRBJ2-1	CASGLEAYNEQFF	TGTGCCAGCGGGCTCGAAGCCTACAATGAGCAGTTCTTC
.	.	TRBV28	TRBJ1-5	CASSLLFRVVQPQHF	TGTGCCAGCAGTTTACTGTTTCGCGTGGTCCAGCCCCAGCATTTT
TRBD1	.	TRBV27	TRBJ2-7	CASSFRPWGQGSEQYF	TGTGCCAGCAGTTTTCGGCCGTGGGGACAGGGGAGCGAGCAGTACTTC
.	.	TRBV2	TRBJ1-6	CASSKWDNGSPLHF	TGTGCCAGCAGTAAATGGGACAACGGTTCACCCCTCCACTTT
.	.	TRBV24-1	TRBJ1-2	CATSDPRTYGYTF	TGTGCCACCAGTGATCCCAGGACTTATGGCTACACCTTC
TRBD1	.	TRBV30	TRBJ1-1	CAWSVPDRERTEAFF	TGTGCCTGGAGTGTACCTGACAGGGAGAGGACTGAAGCTTTCTTT
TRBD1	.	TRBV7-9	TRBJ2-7	CASSPGQGLHYEQYF	TGTGCCAGCAGCCCTGGACAGGGCCTACACTACGAGCAGTACTTC
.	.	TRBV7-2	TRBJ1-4	CASSFRGATNEKLFF	TGTGCCAGCAGCTTCCGGGGGGCCACTAATGAAAAACTGTTTTTT
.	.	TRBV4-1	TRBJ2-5	CASSHDGGTVPETQYF	TGCGCCAGCAGCCACGATGGAGGGACGGTTCCAGAGACCCAGTACTTC
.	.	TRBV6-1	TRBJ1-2	CASSEGLAGIYGYTF	TGTGCCAGCAGTGAAGGCTTGGCGGGAATCTATGGCTACACCTTC
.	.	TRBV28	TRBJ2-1	CASSEMSSYNEQFF	TGTGCCAGCAGCGAGATGAGCTCCTACAATGAGCAGTTCTTC
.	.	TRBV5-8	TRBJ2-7	CAGTEGPSSYEQYF	TGTGCCGGGACTGAGGGACCGAGCTCCTACGAGCAGTACTTC
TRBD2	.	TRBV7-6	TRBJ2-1	CASSGSGGSHNEQFF	TGTGCCAGCAGCGGGTCGGGCGGGAGCCACAATGAGCAGTTCTTC
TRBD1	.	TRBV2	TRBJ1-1	CASSAFRSPGTGNTEAFF	TGTGCCAGCAGTGCATTTCGATCTCCCGGGACAGGGAACACTGAAGCTTTCTTT
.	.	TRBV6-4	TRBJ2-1	CASSCRGESSYNEQFF	TGTGCCAGCAGTTGCAGGGGGGAGAGCTCCTACAATGAGCAGTTCTTC
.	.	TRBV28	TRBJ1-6	CASSSGLTNSPLHF	TGTGCCAGCAGTTCGGGACTGACTAATTCACCCCTCCACTTT
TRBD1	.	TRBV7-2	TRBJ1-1	CASSPPTGVTEAFF	TGTGCCAGCAGCCCACCTACAGGGGTCACTGAAGCTTTCTTT
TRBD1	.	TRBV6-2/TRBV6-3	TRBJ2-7	CASSRGQNYEQYF	TGTGCCAGCAGCCGGGGACAGAACTACGAGCAGTACTTC
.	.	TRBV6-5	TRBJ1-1	CAGRTWLNTEAFF	TGTGCCGGGAGGACATGGCTGAACACTGAAGCTTTCTTT